The subject of this entry is one T cell receptor (beta chain). Its antigen is undetermined. This sample is drawn from a study of T cells in localized non-small cell lung cancer. General study findings and limits: There was higher T cell clonality in uninvolved adjacent lung than in tumor, and it was highest there.

Germline-derived CDR1 and CDR2 are KGHSH and LQKENI. The CDR3 extends over 14 amino acids. Trimming removed 3 bases at V and 5 bases at J, with 13 bases between. Produced via immunoSEQ multiplex PCR; TCRdb's table is partial and in-frame only. The sample lists 4,000 to 6,500 clones, 33% occurring once. Sequences were derived from lung tumor tissue, sampled before any cancer treatment. This rearrangement joins TRBV18 to TRBJ1-2, with D hard to call. This clonotype originated in a female donor older than 55 with stage I lung adenocarcinoma. The CDR3 loop reads CASSPTPEQYGYTF. DNA for the CDR3: TGTGCCAGCTCACCTACCCCAGAGCAATATGGCTACACCTTC.